Listed below are T cell receptor beta chains from one sample, sequenced in a study of T cells in Graves' hyperthyroidism and ophthalmopathy. TCRdb reprocessed the multiplex PCR reads with MiXCR, giving one entry per CDR3 protein. The profile shows fewer than 400,000 distinct CDR3 sequences, about 15% of them singletons. Sequences were obtained from blood. These receptors were taken from a man aged 25-45 years with Graves' hyperthyroidism. The CDR3 runs from the conserved cysteine through the conserved F or W. Each record gives: clone size, V gene, D gene, J gene, CDR3 DNA, CDR3 protein. The D gene is left open where the match is weak. Rows give clone size only sometimes, using once, few, many, or a class for an expanded clone.

few	TRBV7-3	TRBD2	TRBJ2-2	TGTGCCAGCAGCCCCCGACTAGCCGGCGCCGGGGAGCTGTTTTTT	CASSPRLAGAGELFF
-	TRBV7-2	TRBD1	TRBJ2-7	TGTGCCAGCAGCTCTCGACAGGGGAACTACGAGCAGTACTTC	CASSSRQGNYEQYF
many	TRBV20-1	TRBD1	TRBJ2-7	TGCAGTGCCCAAGAGATTGGTGGCAGGGGGACCTACGAGCAGTACTTC	CSAQEIGGRGTYEQYF
many	TRBV3-1	-	TRBJ1-2	TGTGCCAGCAGCCAAGTCCCCGGAGACGGAGATGGCTACACCTTC	CASSQVPGDGDGYTF
many	TRBV29-1	TRBD1	TRBJ2-3	TGCAGCGTTGAAGTAGCGGCAGGGGGCGTGTTGGACGCAGATACGCAGTATTTT	CSVEVAAGGVLDADTQYF
few	TRBV3-1	-	TRBJ2-7	TGTGCCAGCAGTGAACGAAAGGGAACCAGATACGAGCAGTACTTC	CASSERKGTRYEQYF
few	TRBV2	TRBD2	TRBJ2-2	TGTGCCAGCAGTGAACGGCTAGCGGGTGTCGCATCCGGGGAGCTGTTTTTT	CASSERLAGVASGELFF
-	TRBV9	TRBD1	TRBJ2-7	TGTGCCAGCAGCTTAGTGGGACAGGGGGCCGACGAGCAGTACTTC	CASSLVGQGADEQYF
many	TRBV12-3/TRBV12-4	TRBD2	TRBJ2-2	TGTGCCAGCGTCCCGGGCCTAGCGGGGACCACCGGGGAGCTGTTTTTT	CASVPGLAGTTGELFF
many	TRBV18	TRBD1	TRBJ2-7	TGTGCCAGCTCACCGGGACAGGGGGACGAGCAGTACTTC	CASSPGQGDEQYF
few	TRBV20-1	-	TRBJ2-4	TGCAGTGCGGAGAAAAACATTCAGTACTTC	CSAEKNIQYF
few	TRBV19	-	TRBJ1-5	TGTGCCAGTCGTGGACAGAACAATCAGCCCCAGCATTTT	CASRGQNNQPQHF
many	TRBV27	TRBD2	TRBJ2-3	TGTGCCAGCAGTTTCGCTAGCGGTAGCACAGATACGCAGTATTTT	CASSFASGSTDTQYF
many	TRBV6-1	-	TRBJ2-3	TGTGCCAGCAGTTATGCGGGACCCACAGATACGCAGTATTTT	CASSYAGPTDTQYF
few	TRBV7-6	-	TRBJ1-5	TGTGCCAGCAGCTTAGGAGAGACAGAGAATCAGCCCCAGCATTTT	CASSLGETENQPQHF
many	TRBV7-7	-	TRBJ2-5	TGTGCTAGCAGCGCCGACTCCCAAGAGACCCAGTACTTC	CASSADSQETQYF
many	TRBV11-2	-	TRBJ2-1	TGTGCCAGCAGCTTAAGCCGGACCAACACTGAGCAGTTCTTC	CASSLSRTNTEQFF
once	TRBV5-5	-	TRBJ2-7	TGTGCCAGCAGCTTTTGGGAGTCAAACGAGCAGTACTTC	CASSFWESNEQYF
few	TRBV3-1	-	TRBJ2-2	TGTGCCAGCAGCCGGGGAGCGGCCACCGGGGAGCTGTTTTTT	CASSRGAATGELFF
few	TRBV12-3/TRBV12-4	-	TRBJ1-5	TGTGCCAGCAGCCACCGGGCCAGGTTTCCCCAGCATTTT	CASSHRARFPQHF
few	TRBV5-1	-	TRBJ1-1	TGCGCCAGCAGCTTAGGTGGTGCCACGAACACTGAAGCTTTCTTT	CASSLGGATNTEAFF
-	TRBV10-1	-	TRBJ1-2	TGCGCCAGCAGTGCGCAGACAGGTTCGGTCTATGGCTACACCTTC	CASSAQTGSVYGYTF
-	TRBV10-3	-	TRBJ2-1	TGTGCCATCAGTGAGCCCGCTGGGACCCGCGGGGCGGGTGAGCAGTTCTTC	CAISEPAGTRGAGEQFF
few	TRBV5-1	TRBD1	TRBJ1-1	TGCGCCAGCAGCAGACAGGGATTGAAGGACACTGAAGCTTTCTTT	CASSRQGLKDTEAFF
few	TRBV27	-	TRBJ1-4	TGTGCCAGCAGTTTCGCCCGAATGACGCCGGGGAATGAAAAACTGTTTTTT	CASSFARMTPGNEKLFF